Described below is a single T cell receptor beta chain sequence and its context. The method was immunoSEQ multiplex PCR; TCRdb's version includes in-frame clones alone and lacks a portion of them. Found here are 350,000 or so clones, roughly 90% of them singletons; the top ten hold roughly 4%. V was cut by 3 bases and J by 4 bases, with 12 bases left in between. Germline loops: CDR1 MGHRA, CDR2 YSYEKL. This CDR3 region has 14 residues. The data were obtained in a study of blood T cell repertoires in COVID-19. The sample taken for sequencing was peripheral blood. The chain carries TRBV4-1 and TRBJ1-1, with TRBD1 as a possible D gene (5 bases). This TCR derives from a woman in her fifties or sixties with COVID-19, enrolled during active disease. DNA of the CDR3: TGCGCCAGCAGCCACAGGGTGGGGGGCACTGAAGCTTTCTTT. It specifies CASSHRVGGTEAFF.